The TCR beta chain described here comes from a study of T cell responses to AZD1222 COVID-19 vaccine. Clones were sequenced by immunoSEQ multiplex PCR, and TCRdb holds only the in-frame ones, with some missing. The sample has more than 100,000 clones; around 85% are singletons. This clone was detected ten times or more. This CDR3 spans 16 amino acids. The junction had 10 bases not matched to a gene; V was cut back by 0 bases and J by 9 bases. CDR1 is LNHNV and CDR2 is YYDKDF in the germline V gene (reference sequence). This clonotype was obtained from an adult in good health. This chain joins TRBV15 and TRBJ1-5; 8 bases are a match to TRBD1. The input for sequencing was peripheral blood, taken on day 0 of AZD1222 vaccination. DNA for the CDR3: TGTGCCACCAGCAGAGAAGAGAACAGGGGGATGAGGCCCCAGCATTTT. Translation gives CATSREENRGMRPQHF.